These 16 T cell receptor beta chains were sequenced from one sample in a study of tumor-infiltrating lymphocytes in primary liver carcinoma. From around 500 ng of total RNA, TCR beta-specific cDNA was reverse-transcribed using a constant-region primer. Three rounds of nested multiplex PCR with slightly modified ARM-PCR produced TCR beta libraries. A C-beta reverse primer and TRBV1-TRBV30 forward primers served in each of the first two PCR rounds, at 10 cycles apiece. TCRdb itself ran the multiplex PCR reads through MiXCR, one entry per CDR3 protein. The sample records roughly 120,000 distinct CDR3 sequences, roughly 75% being singletons. Scientists recovered RNA and DNA together from around 18-30 mg of unsorted bulk tissue. What was sequenced was tumor-adjacent normal liver tissue. The receptor source for this set is a woman in her sixties with primary liver carcinoma and hepatitis B virus infection.

The chain combines TRBV6-5 with TRBJ2-7, with 8 bases that match TRBD2. V dropped 4 bases and J dropped 11; count of bases not matched to a gene: 16. The CDR3 has 15 amino acids. The germline gives CDR1 MNHEY, CDR2 SVGAGI. The CDR3 DNA reads as TGTGCCAGCAGTTTTACGGGAGGCTCGGGAGGGGAGAAGTACTTC. As protein: CASSFTGGSGGEKYF.

As concerns this clonotype: A junction boundary mismatches the germline segment, possibly from a read error. CDR3 DNA sequence: TGTGCGAGAAGCTATGGATACGAGCTGTACTTC. Its protein product is CARSYGYELYF. The V and J genes are TRBV11-2 and TRBJ2-7; D remains unclear. This CDR3 contains 11 residues. CDR1 and CDR2 (germline): SGHAT, FQNNGV.

As regards this clonotype: The germline gene is not matched at one end of the junction; a read error may be the cause. V is TRBV6-5 and J is TRBJ2-3; TRBD2 matches 7 bases. The CDR3 has 14 amino acids. Germline assignment: CDR1 MNHEY and CDR2 SVGAGI. The CDR3 DNA reads as TGTGTCAGCAGGTCAAAGCGGGGCACATATATGCAGTATTTT. Protein sequence: CVSRSKRGTYMQYF.

In the case of this clonotype: A junction end diverges from the germline sequence, so it may reflect a read error. The V and J genes are TRBV4-1 and TRBJ1-1, with a tentative D call TRBD1 (6 bases). Germline values: CDR1 MGHRA, CDR2 YSYEKL. CDR3 length equals 16 residues. The CDR3 DNA reads TGCTCCAGCAGCCAAGCGGGGGCAGCGGGGAACACTGAAGCTTTCTTT. Translating it yields CSSSQAGAAGNTEAFF.

This clonotype appeared many times. The chain joins TRBV21-1 to TRBJ2-3; no DNA check was done on the table's D call, TRBD1. TRBV21-1 is tagged as a pseudogene. CDR3 length: 15 residues. CDR3 region: CASSRPGKKRKAQYF. Written as DNA, the CDR3 is TGTGCCAGCAGCAGACCGGGCAAGAAGAGGAAGGCGCAGTATTTT.

Comments on this clonotype: Relative to the germline gene, one junction end is altered; a read error may explain this. The J gene is TRBJ2-7, the V gene TRBV6-5, with a weak D call TRBD1 (6 bases). The CDR3 consists of 18 residues. The germline V gene has CDR1 MNHEY and CDR2 SVGAGI. The CDR3 bases are TGTGCCAACAGTAAACTCCCTCCCGCAGGGGCGGACTCATACGAGCAGTACTTC. Amino acid sequence: CANSKLPPAGADSYEQYF.

As concerns this clonotype: A read error may be the cause here, since a much bigger clone is one base away. This chain uses TRBV12-3 or TRBV12-4 with TRBJ2-5, with D maybe TRBD1 (6 bases). Deletions cut 6 bases from V and 7 bases from J, with 15 bases between. The CDR3 spans 13 residues. The CDR3 is CASSPRGEGTQYF. Written as DNA, the CDR3 is TGTGCCAGCAGCCCCAGGGGTGAGGGGACCCAGTACTTC.

V is TRBV11-1 and J is TRBJ2-1, with TRBD1 matching 9 bases. CDR1 SGHAT and CDR2 FQDESV come from the germline V gene (reference sequence). The CDR3 spans 16 residues. This chain's CDR3 is CSNSLRTGARNDEQFF. CDR3 sequence (DNA): TGTTCCAACAGCTTACGGACAGGGGCGCGGAATGATGAGCAGTTCTTC.

Concerning this clonotype: At one end, the junction sequence differs from germline, possibly due to a read error. V is TRBV10-2 and J is TRBJ1-5, with 12 bases lining up with TRBD1. This CDR3 spans 14 amino acids. Germline-derived CDR1 and CDR2 are WSHSY and SAAADI. CDR3 amino acids: CVSAGTGGIQPQHF. The CDR3 bases are TGCGTCAGCGCTGGGACAGGGGGCATTCAGCCCCAGCATTTT.

As to this clonotype: Given the absence of the conserved phenylalanine or tryptophan at the CDR3 end, a read error is likely. The chain couples TRBV4-1 to TRBJ1-1; no clear D. Germline CDR1 is MGHRA and CDR2 is YSYEKL. The CDR3 is 16 residues long. CDR3 nucleotides: TGCGCCAGCAGTCAAGACGGGCAGTCCATGAACACTGAAGCTTTCTTA. It is translated as CASSQDGQSMNTEAFL.

This clonotype was recorded only once. The J gene is TRBJ1-5, the V gene TRBV12-3 or TRBV12-4; D is undetermined. The CDR3 has 13 amino acids. With 5 bases removed from V and 11 bases from J, the gap between germline ends came to 16 bases. CDR3 in DNA: TGTGCCAGCAGTCCCATGGGATGGCAGTCCCAGCATTTT. This gives the protein CASSPMGWQSQHF.

Details on this clonotype: Compared with germline, one end of the junction differs, possibly owing to a read error. The chain employs TRBV29-1 and TRBJ1-2, with D perhaps matching TRBD1 (6 bases). The germline gives CDR1 SQVTM, CDR2 ANQGSEA. This CDR3 has 11 amino acids. This chain's CDR3 is CSVRAGDGYTF. CDR3 DNA: TGTAGCGTGAGGGCAGGGGATGGCTACACCTTC.

For this clonotype: An end of the junction does not agree with germline; a read error may underlie this. The rearrangement links TRBV11-2 to TRBJ1-1; D is ambiguous. The germline V gene has CDR1 SGHAT and CDR2 FQNNGV. The CDR3 spans 14 residues. This CDR3 reads CASRFWVTNTETFF. The CDR3 DNA reads TGTGCCAGCAGGTTCTGGGTTACAAACACTGAAACTTTCTTT.

In the case of this clonotype: This could be a read error, since a much larger clone is one nucleotide away. The chain joins TRBV5-5 to TRBJ1-2, with no clear D. In germline, CDR1 is SGHKS, CDR2 YYEKEE (reference sequence). Trimming took off 4 bases at V and 8 bases at J, with 21 bases between the two ends. The CDR3 is 15 residues long. Written as DNA, the CDR3 is TGTGCCAGCAGCCCGGGGTGGGAGTCGTCGGGCGGCTACACCTTC. It encodes CASSPGWESSGGYTF.

This clonotype has a single count. At one end the junction does not follow the germline gene, possibly because of a read error. V gene TRBV7-8 combines with J gene TRBJ2-3, with 10 bases fitting TRBD1. The germline gives CDR1 SGHVS, CDR2 FQNEAQ. This CDR3 spans 19 amino acids. The CDR3 spells CASSPGTGATYPPTDTQYF. DNA of the CDR3: TGTGCCAGCAGCCCGGGGACAGGGGCCACTTATCCACCCACAGATACACAGTATTTT. The full variable domain, its missing parts supplied by reference TRBV7-8 and TRBJ2-3, is GAGVSQSPRYKVAKRGQDVALRCDPISGHVSLFWYQQALGQGPEFLTYFQNEAQLDKSGLPSDRFFAERPEGSVSTLKIQRTQQEDSAVYLCASSPGTGATYPPTDTQYFGPGTRLTVL.

This rearrangement joins TRBV6-1 to TRBJ2-1; perhaps TRBD2 as D (6 bases). The CDR3 runs 13 residues. Germline loops: CDR1 MNHNS, CDR2 SASEGT. Trimming took off 10 bases at V and 11 bases at J, with 21 bases between the two ends. CDR3 sequence (DNA): TGTGCCACAATTGGGGTAGCGGCGACCCAGCAGTTCTTC. Protein: CATIGVAATQQFF.